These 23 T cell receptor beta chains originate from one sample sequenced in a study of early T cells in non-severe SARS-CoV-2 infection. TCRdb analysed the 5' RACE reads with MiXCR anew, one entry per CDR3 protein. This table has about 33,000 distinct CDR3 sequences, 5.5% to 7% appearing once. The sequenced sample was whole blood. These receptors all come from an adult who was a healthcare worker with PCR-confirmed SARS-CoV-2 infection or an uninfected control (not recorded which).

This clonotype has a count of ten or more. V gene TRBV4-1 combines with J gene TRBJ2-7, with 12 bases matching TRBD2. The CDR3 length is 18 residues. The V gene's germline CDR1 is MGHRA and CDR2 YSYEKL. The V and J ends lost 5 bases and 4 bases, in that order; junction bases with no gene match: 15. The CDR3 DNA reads TGCGCCAGCAGCTCTCAAGGACTAGCGGGAATAGGGGGATACGAGCAGTACTTC. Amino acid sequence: CASSSQGLAGIGGYEQYF.

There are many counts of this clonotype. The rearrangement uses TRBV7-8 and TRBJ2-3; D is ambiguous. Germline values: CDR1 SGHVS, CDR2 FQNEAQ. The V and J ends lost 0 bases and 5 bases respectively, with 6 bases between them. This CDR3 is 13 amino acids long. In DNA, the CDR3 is TGTGCCAGCAGCTTAGCGCGTGGAGATACGCAGTATTTT. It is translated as CASSLARGDTQYF.

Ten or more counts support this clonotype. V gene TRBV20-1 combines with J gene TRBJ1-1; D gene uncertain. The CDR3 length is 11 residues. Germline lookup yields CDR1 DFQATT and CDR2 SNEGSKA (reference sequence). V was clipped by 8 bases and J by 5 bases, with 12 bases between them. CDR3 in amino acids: CSCAFSTEAFF. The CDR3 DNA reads TGCAGTTGCGCCTTCTCGACTGAAGCTTTCTTT.

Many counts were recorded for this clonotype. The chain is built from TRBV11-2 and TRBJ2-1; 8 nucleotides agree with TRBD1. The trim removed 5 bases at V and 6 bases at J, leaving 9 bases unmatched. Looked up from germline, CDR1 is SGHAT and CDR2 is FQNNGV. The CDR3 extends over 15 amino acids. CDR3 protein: CASSEDRALLNEQFF. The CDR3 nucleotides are TGTGCCAGCAGCGAGGACAGGGCTCTCCTCAATGAGCAGTTCTTC.

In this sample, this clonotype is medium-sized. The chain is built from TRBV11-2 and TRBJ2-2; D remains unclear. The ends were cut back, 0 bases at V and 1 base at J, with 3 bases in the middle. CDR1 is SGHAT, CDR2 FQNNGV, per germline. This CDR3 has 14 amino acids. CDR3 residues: CASSLDGNTGELFF. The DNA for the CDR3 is TGTGCCAGCAGCTTAGATGGGAACACCGGGGAGCTGTTTTTT.

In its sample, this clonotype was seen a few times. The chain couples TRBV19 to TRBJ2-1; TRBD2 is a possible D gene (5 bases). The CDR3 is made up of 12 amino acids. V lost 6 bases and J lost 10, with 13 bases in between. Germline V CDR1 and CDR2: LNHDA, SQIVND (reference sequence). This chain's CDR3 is CASSFTAGEQFF. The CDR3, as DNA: TGTGCCAGTAGCTTTACCGCGGGCGAGCAGTTCTTC.

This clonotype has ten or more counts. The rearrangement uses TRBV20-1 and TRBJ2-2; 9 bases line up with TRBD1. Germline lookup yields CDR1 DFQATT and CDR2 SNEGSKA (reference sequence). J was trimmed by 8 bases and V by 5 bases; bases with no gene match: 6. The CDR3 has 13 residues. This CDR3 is CSASQGAQGELFF. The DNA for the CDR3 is TGCAGTGCTTCACAGGGGGCGCAAGGGGAGCTGTTTTTT.

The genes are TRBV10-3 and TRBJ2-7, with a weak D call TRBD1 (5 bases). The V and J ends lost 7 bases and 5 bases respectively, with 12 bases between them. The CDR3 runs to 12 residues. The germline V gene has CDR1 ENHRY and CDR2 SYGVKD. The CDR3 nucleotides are TGTGCCATCATGGGGCAGGCGGACGAGCAGTACTTC. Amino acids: CAIMGQADEQYF.

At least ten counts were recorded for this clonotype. The CDR3 nucleotides read TGCAGTGCTAGTCCTCCTAGCGGGACCTCCTACAATGAGCAGTTCTTC. It specifies CSASPPSGTSYNEQFF. This chain links TRBV20-1 with TRBJ2-1; 9 bases align to TRBD2. The germline V gene encodes CDR1 DFQATT and CDR2 SNEGSKA (reference sequence). Germline trimming cut 3 bases from V and 0 bases from J; bases unmatched to any gene: 6. The CDR3 runs 16 residues.

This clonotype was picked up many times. The CDR3 DNA reads as TGTGCCAGCAGCCACCTAGCGGGGACTAGCACAGATACGCAGTATTTT. It is translated as CASSHLAGTSTDTQYF. The chain is built from TRBV3-1 and TRBJ2-3, with TRBD2 identical over 9 bases. CDR3 length equals 16 residues. Germline trimming cut 3 bases from V and 0 bases from J; bases unmatched to any gene: 4. Germline V gene sequence: CDR1 LGHDT, CDR2 YNNKEL (reference sequence).

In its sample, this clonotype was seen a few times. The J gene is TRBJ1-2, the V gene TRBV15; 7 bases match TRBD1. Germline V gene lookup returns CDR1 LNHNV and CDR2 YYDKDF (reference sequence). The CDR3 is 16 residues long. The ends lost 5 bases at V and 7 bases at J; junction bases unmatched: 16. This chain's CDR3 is CATSLLTLDRRPGYTF. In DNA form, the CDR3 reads TGTGCCACCAGCCTCCTCACCTTGGACAGGCGCCCTGGCTACACCTTC.

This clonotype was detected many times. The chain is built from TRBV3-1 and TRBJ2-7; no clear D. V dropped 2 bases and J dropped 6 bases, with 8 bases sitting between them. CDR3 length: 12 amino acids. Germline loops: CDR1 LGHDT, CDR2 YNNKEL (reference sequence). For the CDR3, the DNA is TGTGCCAGCAGCCAAAATCAAGGCGAGCAGTACTTC. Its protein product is CASSQNQGEQYF.

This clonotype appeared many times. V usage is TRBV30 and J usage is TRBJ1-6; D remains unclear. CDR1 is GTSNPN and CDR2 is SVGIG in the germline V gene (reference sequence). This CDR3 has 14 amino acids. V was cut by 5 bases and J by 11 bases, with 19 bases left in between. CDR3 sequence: CAWAVRVDWAPLHF. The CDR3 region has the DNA TGTGCCTGGGCAGTGAGAGTGGACTGGGCACCCCTCCACTTT.

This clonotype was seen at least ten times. CDR3 residues: CASSSGTSGSGENTQYF. The CDR3 DNA reads TGTGCCAGCAGCTCGGGGACTAGCGGGAGCGGCGAGAATACGCAGTATTTT. This chain uses TRBV7-9 with TRBJ2-3; 14 bases line up with TRBD2. CDR3 length equals 17 residues. Per the germline V gene, CDR1 is SEHNR and CDR2 is FQNEAQ (reference sequence). Trimming cost V 4 bases and J 7 bases; bases outside gene matches: 10.

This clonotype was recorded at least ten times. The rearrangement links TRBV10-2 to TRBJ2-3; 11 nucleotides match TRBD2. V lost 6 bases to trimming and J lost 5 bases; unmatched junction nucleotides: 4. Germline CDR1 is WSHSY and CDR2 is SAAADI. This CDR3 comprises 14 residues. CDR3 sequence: CASRNSGRGDTQYF. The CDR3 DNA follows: TGCGCCAGCAGGAATAGCGGGAGGGGAGATACGCAGTATTTT.

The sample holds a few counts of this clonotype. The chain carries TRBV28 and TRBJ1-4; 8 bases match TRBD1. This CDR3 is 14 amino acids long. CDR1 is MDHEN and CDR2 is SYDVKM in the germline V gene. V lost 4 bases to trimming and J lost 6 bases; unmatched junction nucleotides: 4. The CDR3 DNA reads TGTGCCAGCAGTTCCCAGGACAGGGATGAAAAACTGTTTTTT. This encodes CASSSQDRDEKLFF.

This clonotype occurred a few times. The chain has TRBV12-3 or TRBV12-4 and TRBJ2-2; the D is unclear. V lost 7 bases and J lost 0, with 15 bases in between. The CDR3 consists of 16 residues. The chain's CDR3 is CASISSWSPNTGELFF. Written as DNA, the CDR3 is TGTGCCAGCATATCCTCGTGGAGTCCGAACACCGGGGAGCTGTTTTTT.

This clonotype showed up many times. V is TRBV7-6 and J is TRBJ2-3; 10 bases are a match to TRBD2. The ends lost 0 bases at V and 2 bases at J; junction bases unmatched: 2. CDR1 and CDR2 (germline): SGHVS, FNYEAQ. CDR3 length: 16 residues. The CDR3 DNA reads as TGTGCCAGCAGCTTAGCACTAGCGGGAACCACAGATACGCAGTATTTT. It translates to CASSLALAGTTDTQYF.

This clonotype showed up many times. CDR3 loop: CAWTDTSRRQYF. CDR3 sequence (DNA): TGTGCCTGGACCGATACTAGCAGGCGTCAGTATTTT. The rearrangement uses TRBV30 and TRBJ2-3; perhaps TRBD2 as D (6 bases). Germline CDR1 and CDR2: GTSNPN and SVGIG (reference sequence). V was clipped by 4 bases and J by 12 bases, with 17 bases between them. This CDR3 contains 12 residues.

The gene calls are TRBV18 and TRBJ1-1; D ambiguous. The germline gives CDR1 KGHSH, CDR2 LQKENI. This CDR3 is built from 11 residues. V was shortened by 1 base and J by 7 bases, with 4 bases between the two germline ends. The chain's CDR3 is CASSPQGEAFF. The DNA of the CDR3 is TGTGCCAGCTCACCACAGGGTGAAGCTTTCTTT.

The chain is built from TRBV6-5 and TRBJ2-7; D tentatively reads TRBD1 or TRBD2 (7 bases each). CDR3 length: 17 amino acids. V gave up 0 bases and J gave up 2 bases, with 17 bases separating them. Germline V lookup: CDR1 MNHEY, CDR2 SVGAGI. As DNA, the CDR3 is TGTGCCAGCAGTTACTCCCAGGGGGGGACAGAGACCTACGAGCAGTACTTC. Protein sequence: CASSYSQGGTETYEQYF.

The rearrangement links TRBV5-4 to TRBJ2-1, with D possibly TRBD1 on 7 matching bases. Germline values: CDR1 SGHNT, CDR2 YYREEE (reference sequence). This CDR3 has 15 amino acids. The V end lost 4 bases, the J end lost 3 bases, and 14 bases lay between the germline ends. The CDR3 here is CASSRRGDSYNEQFF. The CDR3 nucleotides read TGTGCCAGCAGCCGCAGGGGGGACAGCTACAATGAGCAGTTCTTC.

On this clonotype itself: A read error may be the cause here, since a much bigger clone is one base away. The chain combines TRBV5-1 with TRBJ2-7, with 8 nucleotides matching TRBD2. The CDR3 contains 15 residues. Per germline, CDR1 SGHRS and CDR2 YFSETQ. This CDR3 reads CVSSLDAGGAYEQYF. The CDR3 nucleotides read TGCGTCAGCAGCTTGGATGCGGGAGGAGCCTACGAGCAGTACTTC.